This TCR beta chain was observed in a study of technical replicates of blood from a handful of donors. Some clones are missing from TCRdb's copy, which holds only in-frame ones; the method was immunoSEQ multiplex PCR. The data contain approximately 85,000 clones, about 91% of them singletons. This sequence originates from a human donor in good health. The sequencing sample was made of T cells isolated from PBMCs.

CDR3 nucleotide sequence: TGCGCCAGCAGCCACATTGCCAGGGGGCCCTCCTACGAGCAGTACTTC. Translation gives CASSHIARGPSYEQYF. The chain joins TRBV4-1 to TRBJ2-7; 8 bases are a match to TRBD1. The CDR3 spans 16 residues. The V segment lost 3 bases and the J segment 0 bases; nucleotides outside the gene matches: 7. From germline, CDR1 is MGHRA and CDR2 YSYEKL.